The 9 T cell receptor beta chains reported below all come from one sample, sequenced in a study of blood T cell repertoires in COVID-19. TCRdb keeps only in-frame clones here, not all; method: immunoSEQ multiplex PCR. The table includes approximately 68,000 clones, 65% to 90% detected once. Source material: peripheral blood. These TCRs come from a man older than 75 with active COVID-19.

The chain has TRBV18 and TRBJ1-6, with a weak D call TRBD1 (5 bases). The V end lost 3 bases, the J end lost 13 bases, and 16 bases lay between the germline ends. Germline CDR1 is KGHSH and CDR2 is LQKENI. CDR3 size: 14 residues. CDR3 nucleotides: TGTGCCAGCTCACCGGCAGGGTATGGATCGCCCCTCCACTTT. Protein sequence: CASSPAGYGSPLHF.

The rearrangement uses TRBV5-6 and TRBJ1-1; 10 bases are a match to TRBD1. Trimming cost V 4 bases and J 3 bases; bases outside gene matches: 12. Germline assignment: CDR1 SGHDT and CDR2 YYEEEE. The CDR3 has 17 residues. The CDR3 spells CASSVRQGADFDTEAFF. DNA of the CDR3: TGTGCCAGCAGCGTTAGACAGGGGGCGGACTTTGACACTGAAGCTTTCTTT.

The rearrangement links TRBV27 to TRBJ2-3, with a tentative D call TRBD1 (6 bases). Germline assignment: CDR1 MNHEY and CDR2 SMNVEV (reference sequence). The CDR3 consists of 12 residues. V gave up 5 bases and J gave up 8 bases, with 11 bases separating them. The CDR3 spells CASSPTRGTQYF. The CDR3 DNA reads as TGTGCCAGCAGTCCAACCAGGGGTACGCAGTATTTT.

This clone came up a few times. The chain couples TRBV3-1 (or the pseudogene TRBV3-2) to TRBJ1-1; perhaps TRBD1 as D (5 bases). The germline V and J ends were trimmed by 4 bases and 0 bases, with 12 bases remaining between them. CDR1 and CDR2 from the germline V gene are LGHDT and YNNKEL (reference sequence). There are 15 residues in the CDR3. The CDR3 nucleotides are TGTGCCAGCAGCCGTCTGCAGGGCATGAACACTGAAGCTTTCTTT. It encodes CASSRLQGMNTEAFF.

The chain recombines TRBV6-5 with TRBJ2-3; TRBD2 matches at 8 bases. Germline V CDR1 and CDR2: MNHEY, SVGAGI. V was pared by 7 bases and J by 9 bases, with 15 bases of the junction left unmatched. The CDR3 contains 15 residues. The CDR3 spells CASISGAGGGSTQYF. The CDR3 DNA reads TGTGCCAGCATATCAGGGGCGGGAGGAGGATCGACGCAGTATTTT.

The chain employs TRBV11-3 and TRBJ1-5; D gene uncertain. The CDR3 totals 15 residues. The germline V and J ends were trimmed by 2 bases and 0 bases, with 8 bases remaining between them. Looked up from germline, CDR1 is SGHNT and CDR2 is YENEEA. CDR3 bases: TGTGCCAGCAGCTTACAGTTTTATAGCAATCAGCCCCAGCATTTT. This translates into CASSLQFYSNQPQHF.

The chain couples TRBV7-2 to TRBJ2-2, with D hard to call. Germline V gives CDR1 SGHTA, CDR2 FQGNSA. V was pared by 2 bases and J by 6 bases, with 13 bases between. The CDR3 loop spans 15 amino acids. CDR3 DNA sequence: TGTGCCAGCAGCTTAATCGCGATGCAAGCCGGGGAGCTGTTTTTT. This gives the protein CASSLIAMQAGELFF.

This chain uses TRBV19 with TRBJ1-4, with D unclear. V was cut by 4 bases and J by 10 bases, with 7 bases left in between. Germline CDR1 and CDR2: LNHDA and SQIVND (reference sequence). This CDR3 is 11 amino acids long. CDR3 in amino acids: CASSTQRKLFF. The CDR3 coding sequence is TGTGCCAGTAGTACACAGAGAAAACTGTTTTTT.

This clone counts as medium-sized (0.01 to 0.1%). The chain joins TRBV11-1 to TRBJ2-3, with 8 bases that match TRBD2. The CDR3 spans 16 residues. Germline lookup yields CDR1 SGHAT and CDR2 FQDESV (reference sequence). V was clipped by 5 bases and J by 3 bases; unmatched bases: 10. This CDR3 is CASSPVSGEGTDTQYF. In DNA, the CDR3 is TGTGCCAGCAGCCCCGTTAGCGGGGAAGGGACAGATACGCAGTATTTT.